The TCR beta chain described here comes from a study of blood T cell repertoires in COVID-19. The CDR3 runs 16 residues. With V trimmed by 4 bases and J by 2 bases, 7 bases remained unmatched. Germline-derived CDR1 and CDR2 are MGHRA and YSYEKL. TCRdb keeps only in-frame clones here, not all; method: immunoSEQ multiplex PCR. The table records about 87,000 clones, 70% to 90% of them present only once. The TCR was taken from a human donor with acute or convalescent COVID-19. The donor label of this sample is uncertain. The chain links TRBV4-1 to TRBJ2-3; TRBD2 agrees at 9 bases. Sample: peripheral blood. The CDR3 loop is CASSLEGLAITDTQYF. In DNA form, the CDR3 reads TGCGCCAGCAGCCTAGAAGGACTAGCGATCACAGATACGCAGTATTTT.